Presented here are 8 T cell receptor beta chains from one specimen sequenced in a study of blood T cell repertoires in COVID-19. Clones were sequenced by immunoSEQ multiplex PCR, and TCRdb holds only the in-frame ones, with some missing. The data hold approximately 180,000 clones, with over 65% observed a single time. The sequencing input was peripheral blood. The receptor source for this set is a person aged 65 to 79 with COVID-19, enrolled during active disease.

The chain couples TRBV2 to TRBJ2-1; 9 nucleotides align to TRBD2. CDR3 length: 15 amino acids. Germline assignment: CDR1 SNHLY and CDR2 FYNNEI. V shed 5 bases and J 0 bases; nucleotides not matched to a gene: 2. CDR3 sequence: CASSISGSSYNEQFF. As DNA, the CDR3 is TGTGCCAGCAGTATTAGCGGGAGCTCCTACAATGAGCAGTTCTTC.

The CDR3 region has the DNA TGTGCCAGCTCCCGTAACCCCCCCTCAGGAGCGGGGGAGACCCAGTACTTC. This codes for CASSRNPPSGAGETQYF. V is TRBV18 and J is TRBJ2-5; 7 bases align to TRBD2. The CDR3 is 17 amino acids. V dropped 6 bases and J dropped 5; count of bases not matched to a gene: 18. Germline V gene data show CDR1 as KGHSH and CDR2 as LQKENI.

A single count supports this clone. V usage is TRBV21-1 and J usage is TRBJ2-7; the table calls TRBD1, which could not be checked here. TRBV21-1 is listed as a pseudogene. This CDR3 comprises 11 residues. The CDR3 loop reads CASIPQQGAYF. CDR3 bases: TGTGCCAGCATCCCGCAGCAGGGGGCGTACTTC.

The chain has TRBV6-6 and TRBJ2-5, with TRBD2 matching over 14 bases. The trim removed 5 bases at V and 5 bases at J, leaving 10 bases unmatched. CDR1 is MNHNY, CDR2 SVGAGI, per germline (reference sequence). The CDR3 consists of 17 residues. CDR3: CASSQTSGGAGVETQYF. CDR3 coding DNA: TGTGCCAGCAGTCAGACTAGCGGGGGGGCCGGGGTGGAGACCCAGTACTTC.

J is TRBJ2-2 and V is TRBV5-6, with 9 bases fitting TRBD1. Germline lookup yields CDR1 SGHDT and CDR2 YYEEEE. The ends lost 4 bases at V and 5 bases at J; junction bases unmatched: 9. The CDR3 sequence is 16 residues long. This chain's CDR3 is CASSRWDRAETGELFF. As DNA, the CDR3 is TGTGCCAGCAGCCGATGGGACAGGGCAGAAACCGGGGAGCTGTTTTTT.

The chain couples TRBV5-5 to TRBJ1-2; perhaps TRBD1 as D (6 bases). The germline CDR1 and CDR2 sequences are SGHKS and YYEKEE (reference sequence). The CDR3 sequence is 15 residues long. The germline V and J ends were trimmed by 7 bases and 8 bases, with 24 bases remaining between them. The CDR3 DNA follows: TGTGCCAGCTACGCGTTGGACAGACTATTTGAGGGCTACACCTTC. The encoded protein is CASYALDRLFEGYTF.

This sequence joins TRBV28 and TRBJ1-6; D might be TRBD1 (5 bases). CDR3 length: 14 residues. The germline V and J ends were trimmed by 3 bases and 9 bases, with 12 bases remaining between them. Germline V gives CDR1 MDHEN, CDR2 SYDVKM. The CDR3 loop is CASSFRRGGSPLHF. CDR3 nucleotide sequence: TGTGCCAGCAGTTTTCGGCGGGGCGGTTCACCCCTCCACTTT.

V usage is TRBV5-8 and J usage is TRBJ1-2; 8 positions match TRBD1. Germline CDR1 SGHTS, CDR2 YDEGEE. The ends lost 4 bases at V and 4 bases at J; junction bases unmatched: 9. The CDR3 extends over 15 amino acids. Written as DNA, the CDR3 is TGTGCCAGCAGCCGGACAGGGCGAATCAGCTATGGCTACACCTTC. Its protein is CASSRTGRISYGYTF. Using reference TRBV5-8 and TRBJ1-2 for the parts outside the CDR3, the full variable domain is EAGVTQSPTHLIKTRGQQATLRCSPISGHTSVYWYQQALGLGLQFLLWYDEGEERNRGNFPPRFSGRQFPNYSSELNVNALELEDSALYLCASSRTGRISYGYTFGSGTRLTVV.